Given below is one TCR beta chain in context. There are many counts of this clonotype. Its antigen specificity is not known. Base qualities are not at hand, and no much larger clone is one base apart. A case-control design nested within a healthcare worker cohort in London, UK, was used, with weekly nasopharyngeal swab PCR tests and blood sampling performed. Healthcare workers were recruited between 23 and 31 March 2020, during the week of the UK lockdown, and were followed weekly for up to roughly 15 weeks. CDR1 and CDR2 are read off the germline V gene (reference sequence) as DFQATT and SNEGSKA. Spanning cysteine to phenylalanine, the CDR3 consists of 16 amino acids. Only the CDR3 DNA stays, 48 bases, in frame from base 1. V loses 3 bases at its end and J loses 3 bases; junction bases beyond the gene matches: 8. This sample was taken from a study of early T cells in non-severe SARS-CoV-2 infection (dated by TCRdb to the early 2020s). Study-level background: Bulk RNA from unsorted whole blood was used for TCR sequencing, so alpha and beta chains could not be paired. The research as a whole found: VDJdb matching was skewed toward anti-spike CD8 responses and likely underestimated virus-specific expansions, missing private and CD4 specificities.

The method behind the library was 5' RACE. Instrument on record: NextSeq 500. To correct for sequencing error and PCR bias, the TCR library protocol tagged individual cDNA molecules with unique molecular identifiers. Both TCR alpha and beta chains were sequenced, and tight co-correlation was observed between alpha and beta sequence abundances in each sample. Per the original workflow: V gene, J gene and CDR3 annotation of TCR sequences was performed with Decombinator V4. TCRs were defined as expanded if a significant change between any two time points was detected under a Poisson model with p below 0.0001. TCR abundances were normalised to the total number of TCRs sequenced per sample and expressed as counts per million. MAIT TCRs were defined by TRAV1-2 paired with TRAJ12, TRAJ20 or TRAJ33, and iNKT TCRs by TRAV10 paired with TRAJ18. VDJdb, accessed 1 November 2021, was searched for CMV, EBV and SARS-CoV-2 annotated TCRs, with TCRs annotated for multiple antigens excluded. TCRdb's own reprocessing of the public reads used fastp at Q25 and MiXCR and kept productive beta chains. Rows with one shared CDR3 protein collapse into an entry with the most common genes and DNA. The V and J calls come from TCRdb's annotation, not from the publication. For this sample the table gives 29,000 or so distinct CDR3 sequences, of which approximately 5.4% were detected only once. 10% to 12% of the sample lies in the top ten.

The sample comprised whole blood. This chain joins TRBV20-1 to TRBJ1-3; TRBD1 matches 10 bases in the middle. The clonotype originates from an adult who was a healthcare worker with PCR-confirmed SARS-CoV-2 infection or an uninfected control (not recorded which). The CDR3 reads as follows: CSARATGGIFGNTIYF. The sequence in DNA is TGCAGTGCTAGGGCGACAGGGGGCATATTTGGAAACACCATATATTTT.